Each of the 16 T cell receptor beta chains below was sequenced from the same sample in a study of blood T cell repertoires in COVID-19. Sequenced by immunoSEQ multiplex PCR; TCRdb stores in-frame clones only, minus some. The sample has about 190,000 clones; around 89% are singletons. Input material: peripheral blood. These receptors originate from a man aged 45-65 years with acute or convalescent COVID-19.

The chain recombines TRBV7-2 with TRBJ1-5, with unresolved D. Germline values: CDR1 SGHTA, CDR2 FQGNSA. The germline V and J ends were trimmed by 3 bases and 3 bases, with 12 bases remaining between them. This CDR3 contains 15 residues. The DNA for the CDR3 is TGTGCCAGCAGCTTGCTATCTGCACTCAATCAGCCCCAGCATTTT. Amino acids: CASSLLSALNQPQHF.

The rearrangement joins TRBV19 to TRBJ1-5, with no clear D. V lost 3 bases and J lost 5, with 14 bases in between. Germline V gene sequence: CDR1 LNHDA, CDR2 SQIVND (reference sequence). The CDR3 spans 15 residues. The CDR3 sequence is CASSMGEGSYQPQHF. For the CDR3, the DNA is TGTGCCAGTAGTATGGGAGAGGGCAGCTATCAGCCCCAGCATTTT.

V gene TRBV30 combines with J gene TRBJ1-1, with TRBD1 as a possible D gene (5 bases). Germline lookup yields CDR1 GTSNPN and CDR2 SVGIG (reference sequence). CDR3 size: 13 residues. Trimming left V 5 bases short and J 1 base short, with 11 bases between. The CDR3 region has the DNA TGTGCCTGGGAGAGACAGAGGAACACTGAAGCTTTCTTT. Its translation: CAWERQRNTEAFF.

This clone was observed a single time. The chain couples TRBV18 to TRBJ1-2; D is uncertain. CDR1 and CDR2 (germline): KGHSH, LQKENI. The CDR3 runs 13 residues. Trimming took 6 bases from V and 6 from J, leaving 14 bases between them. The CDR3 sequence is CASSQDQKNGYTF. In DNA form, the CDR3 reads TGTGCCAGCTCCCAAGATCAGAAGAATGGCTACACCTTC.

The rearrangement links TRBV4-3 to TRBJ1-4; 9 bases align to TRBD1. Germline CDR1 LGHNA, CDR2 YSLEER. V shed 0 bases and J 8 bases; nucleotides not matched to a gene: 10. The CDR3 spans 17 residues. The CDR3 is CASSQDLGQGPGEKLFF. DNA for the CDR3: TGCGCCAGCAGCCAAGATTTGGGACAGGGCCCAGGGGAAAAACTGTTTTTT.

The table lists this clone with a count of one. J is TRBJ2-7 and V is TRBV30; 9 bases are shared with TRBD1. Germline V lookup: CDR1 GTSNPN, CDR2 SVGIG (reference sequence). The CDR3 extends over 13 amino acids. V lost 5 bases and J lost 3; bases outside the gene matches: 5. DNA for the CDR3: TGTGCCTGGGGAAAGGGACAGGGCTACGAGCAGTACGTC. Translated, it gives CAWGKGQGYEQYV.

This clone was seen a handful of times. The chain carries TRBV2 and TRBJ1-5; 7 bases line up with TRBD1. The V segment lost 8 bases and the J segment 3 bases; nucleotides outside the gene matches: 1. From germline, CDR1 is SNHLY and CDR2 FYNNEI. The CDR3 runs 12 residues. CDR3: CASGTDNQPQHF. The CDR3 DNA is TGTGCCAGCGGGACAGACAATCAGCCCCAGCATTTT.

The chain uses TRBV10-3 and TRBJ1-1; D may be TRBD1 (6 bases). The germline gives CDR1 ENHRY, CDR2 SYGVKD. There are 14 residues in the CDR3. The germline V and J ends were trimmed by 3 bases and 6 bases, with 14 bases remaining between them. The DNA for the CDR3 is TGTGCCATCAGTGATGAGGGGACATTATCTGAAGCTTTCTTT. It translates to CAISDEGTLSEAFF.

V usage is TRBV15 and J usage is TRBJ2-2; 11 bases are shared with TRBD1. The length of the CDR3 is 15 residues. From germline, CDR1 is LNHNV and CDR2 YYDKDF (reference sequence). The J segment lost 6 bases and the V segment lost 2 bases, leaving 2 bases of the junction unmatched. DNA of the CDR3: TGTGCCACCAGCAGAAGGACAGGGGGCCCCGGGGAGCTGTTTTTT. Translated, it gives CATSRRTGGPGELFF. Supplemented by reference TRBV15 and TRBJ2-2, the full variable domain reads DAMVIQNPRYQVTQFGKPVTLSCSQTLNHNVMYWYQQKSSQAPKLLFHYYDKDFNNEADTPDNFQSRRPNTSFCFLDIRSPGLGDTAMYLCATSRRTGGPGELFFGEGSRLTVL.

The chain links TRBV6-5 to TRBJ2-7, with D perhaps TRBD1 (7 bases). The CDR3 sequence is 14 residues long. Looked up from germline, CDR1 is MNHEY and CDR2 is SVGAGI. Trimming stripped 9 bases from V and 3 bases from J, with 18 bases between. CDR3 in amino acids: CASRLGQDFYEQYF. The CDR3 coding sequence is TGTGCCAGTAGACTAGGACAGGACTTCTACGAGCAGTACTTC.

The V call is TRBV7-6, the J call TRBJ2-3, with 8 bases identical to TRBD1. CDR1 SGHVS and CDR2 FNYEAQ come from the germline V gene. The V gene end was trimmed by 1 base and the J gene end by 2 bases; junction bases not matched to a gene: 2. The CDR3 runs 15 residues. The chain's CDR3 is CASSLGTGTTDTQYF. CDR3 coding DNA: TGTGCCAGCAGCTTAGGGACAGGGACCACAGATACGCAGTATTTT.

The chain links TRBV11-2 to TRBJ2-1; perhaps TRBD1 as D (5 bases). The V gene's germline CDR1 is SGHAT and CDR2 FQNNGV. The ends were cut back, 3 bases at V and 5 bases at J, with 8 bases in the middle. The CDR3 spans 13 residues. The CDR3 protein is CASSFQGDNEQFF. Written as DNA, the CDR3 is TGTGCCAGCAGCTTTCAGGGTGACAATGAGCAGTTCTTC.

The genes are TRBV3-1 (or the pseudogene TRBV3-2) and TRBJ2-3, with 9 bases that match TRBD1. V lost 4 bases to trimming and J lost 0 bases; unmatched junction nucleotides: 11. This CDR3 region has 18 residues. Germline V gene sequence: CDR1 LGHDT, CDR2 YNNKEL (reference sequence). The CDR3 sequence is CASSPGQGPFASTDTQYF. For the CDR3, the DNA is TGTGCCAGCAGCCCCGGACAGGGGCCCTTCGCTAGCACAGATACGCAGTATTTT.

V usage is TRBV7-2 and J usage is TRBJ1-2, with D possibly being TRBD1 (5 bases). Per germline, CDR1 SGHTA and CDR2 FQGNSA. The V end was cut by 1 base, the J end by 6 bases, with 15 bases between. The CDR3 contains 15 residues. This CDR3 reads CASSLGQIAINGYTF. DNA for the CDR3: TGTGCCAGCAGCTTAGGACAGATAGCTATTAATGGCTACACCTTC.

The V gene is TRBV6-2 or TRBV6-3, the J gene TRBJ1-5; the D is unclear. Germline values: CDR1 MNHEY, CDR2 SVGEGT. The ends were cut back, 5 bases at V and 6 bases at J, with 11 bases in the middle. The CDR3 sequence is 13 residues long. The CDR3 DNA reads TGTGCCAGCAGTCCCGACCGGGGTCAGCCCCAGCATTTT. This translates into CASSPDRGQPQHF.

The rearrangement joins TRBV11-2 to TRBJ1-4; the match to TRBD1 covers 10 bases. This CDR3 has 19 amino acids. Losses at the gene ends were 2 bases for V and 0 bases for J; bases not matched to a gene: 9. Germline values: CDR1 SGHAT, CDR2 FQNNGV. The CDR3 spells CASSLKGQGGRATNEKLFF. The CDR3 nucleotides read TGTGCCAGCAGCTTAAAAGGACAGGGGGGGAGAGCAACTAATGAAAAACTGTTTTTT.